This TCR beta chain was captured by sequencing in a study of cytomegalovirus exposure and HLA in healthy donors (dated by TCRdb to about 2017). In terms of the full investigation: A later analysis indicated that the roughly 130 validation repertoires were generated on the platform also employed for the approximately 670 repertoires of the first cohort. The study aimed to test whether cataloging public T cell receptors could reveal signatures of past pathogen exposure. The study combined high-throughput TCR immunosequencing, statistical association of individual TCRs with disease status, and machine learning to predict cytomegalovirus infection status. A separate validation cohort of 90 to 150 different subjects was used in addition to the approximately 670-subject first cohort. Summary of the overall study and its limitations: Three of the identified cytomegalovirus-associated TCR beta chains were confirmed in vitro to be specific for cytomegalovirus antigens. In the study, approximately 160 TCR beta chains were listed as associated with cytomegalovirus. A later analysis lacked HLA typing for the validation cohort, so it scored co-occurrence in that cohort across all 120 repertoires. The authors suggested that the approach could potentially be generalized to other disease states and immunological phenotypes. The classifier was reported to diagnose cytomegalovirus status with high specificity and sensitivity in both the original and validation cohorts. Most TCR sequences were observed very rarely across donors, whereas some public TCRs were present in many individuals. Of the cluster scores, about 94% were above 0 in a later analysis, which found that TCRs clustered in the first cohort also tended to co-occur in the 95 to 150 validation repertoires.

V is pruned by 5 bases and J by 4 bases, leaving 4 bases of the junction without a gene match. The CDR3 sequence holds 13 residues, the cysteine and phenylalanine included. Only the CDR3 region is kept as DNA, spanning 39 bases read in frame from base 1. From a lookup of the germline V gene (reference sequence), CDR1 and CDR2 are SEHNR and FQNEAQ. Separate from the roughly 660-subject first cohort, the validation cohort of about 130 subjects was the group to which the donors belonged. For this clone: Which antigen it targets is not known. There are no base qualities to consult, and no much larger clone falls within one base.

The library relied on the immunoSEQ multiplex PCR assay. Under the source paper's analysis protocol: To diagnose cytomegalovirus status from the catalog of TCR beta chain sequences, a statistical classification framework was built. TCRdb's version of the immuneACCESS table is confined to in-frame rearrangements and falls short of the full clone set. An unresolved V gene accounts for under half of the shortfall where checked; the remainder is of unknown origin. V, J and clone size were drawn from that table, and D and trimming were deduced from the DNA. The sample data list roughly 300,000 clones, and 75% to 90% of these were observed just once. The ten largest clonotypes hold approximately 1.1% of the sample.

This chain is built from TRBV7-9 and TRBJ2-7; 8 middle bases align to TRBD1. The sequenced material came from PBMCs. This receptor was identified in a woman in her twenties or thirties in good health and CMV-seropositive. The CDR3 protein is CASSEGTGYEQYF. The sequenced DNA is TGTGCCAGCAGCGAAGGGACAGGATACGAGCAGTACTTC.